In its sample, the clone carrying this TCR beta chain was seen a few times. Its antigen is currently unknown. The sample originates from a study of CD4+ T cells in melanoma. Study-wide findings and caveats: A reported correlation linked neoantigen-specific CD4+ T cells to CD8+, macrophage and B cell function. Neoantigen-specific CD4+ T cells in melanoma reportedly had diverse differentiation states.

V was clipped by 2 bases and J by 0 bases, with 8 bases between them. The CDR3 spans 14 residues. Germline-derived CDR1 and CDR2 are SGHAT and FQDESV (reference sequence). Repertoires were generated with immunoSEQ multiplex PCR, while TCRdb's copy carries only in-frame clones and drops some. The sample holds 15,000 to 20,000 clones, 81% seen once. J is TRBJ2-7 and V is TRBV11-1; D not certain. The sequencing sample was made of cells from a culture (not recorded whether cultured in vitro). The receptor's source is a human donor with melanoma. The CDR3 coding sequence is TGTGCCAGCAGCTTAAGACTTGACTCCTACGAGCAGTACTTC. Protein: CASSLRLDSYEQYF.